This T cell receptor (beta chain) emerged from a study of identical twins. Study-wide points: The conclusions drew on cross-sectional statistical analysis instead of tracking the same donors.

The CDR3 covers 15 residues. The V gene end was trimmed by 6 bases and the J gene end by 0 bases; junction bases not matched to a gene: 5. TCRdb ran MiXCR on the 5' RACE reads and lists one entry per CDR3 protein. The table records hundreds of thousands of distinct CDR3 sequences, roughly 6.2% of them present only once. The sample holds many counts of this clonotype. The antigen is not known. The chain carries TRBV12-3 or TRBV12-4 and TRBJ1-5, with 7 bases aligning to TRBD1. This TCR was recovered from a man aged 18-30 years in good health. Sequenced input: naive T cells sorted from blood. The CDR3 reads CASSRDSYSNQPQHF. CDR3 nucleotides: TGTGCCAGCAGCCGGGACAGCTATAGCAATCAGCCCCAGCATTTT.